This is a list of T cell receptor beta chains from one sample in a study of blood T cell repertoires in COVID-19. Sequencing was performed with immunoSEQ multiplex PCR; in TCRdb, only in-frame clones are kept and a portion is missing. The data show nearly 200,000 clones, more than 80% seen once. The sequenced sample was PBMCs or T cells enriched from blood (not recorded which). These TCRs come from a woman younger than 35 who had recovered from COVID-19. CDR3s leave out the opening cysteine and the closing phenylalanine or tryptophan.

>TRBV4-1|TRBJ1-2
ASSQTNVGQSNYGYT
>TRBV5-1|TRBJ2-5
ASSLDGRGFQETQY
>TRBV10-3|TRBJ1-1
AISERGMNTEAF
>TRBV4-1|TRBJ2-2
ASSQRDYLAGELF
>TRBV24-1|TRBJ2-1
ATRETGNSNEQF
>TRBV29-1|TRBJ2-2
SVGKGANTGELF
>TRBV28|TRBJ1-2
ASNPNTGQGHYGYT
>TRBV28|TRBJ1-4
ASSLQGNEKLF
>TRBV7-4|TRBJ1-3
ASSLVMAGDGGNTIY
>TRBV5-1|TRBJ1-2
ASTALDRGGGYT
>TRBV19|TRBJ1-2
ASSSAGTGYGYT
>TRBV11-1|TRBJ2-2
ASSPPSPTGELF
>TRBV10-2|TRBJ2-5
ASSDHGTSGGFQETQY
>TRBV7-9|TRBJ2-1
ASSSTRTGGNEQF
>TRBV7-8|TRBJ2-7
ASSSGLAGLYEQY
>TRBV5-1|TRBJ2-3
ASSKTGGVADTQY
>TRBV5-6|TRBJ1-2
ASSLGRTAYGYT
>TRBV11-2|TRBJ2-3
ASSPTGTDTQY
>TRBV28|TRBJ2-5
ASQGFSRETQY
>TRBV2|TRBJ2-1
ASRAGTGDHNEQF
>TRBV4-1|TRBJ2-3
ASSHGGAKDTQY
>TRBV5-1|TRBJ1-2
ASSLARDPYGYT
>TRBV27|TRBJ2-5
ASSLSGGTGGRETQY
>TRBV7-3|TRBJ1-4
ASSLNGQSGEKLF
>TRBV27|TRBJ1-2
ASKQQPQRGGGYT
>TRBV19|TRBJ1-2
ASSLQGGDYGYT
>TRBV11-2|TRBJ1-2
ASSLDVAGGFCT
>TRBV7-8|TRBJ2-1
ASSFRGLGLAATNEQF
>TRBV29-1|TRBJ1-1
SAASGTGGYEAF
>TRBV4-1|TRBJ2-7
ASSQGPSGYEQY